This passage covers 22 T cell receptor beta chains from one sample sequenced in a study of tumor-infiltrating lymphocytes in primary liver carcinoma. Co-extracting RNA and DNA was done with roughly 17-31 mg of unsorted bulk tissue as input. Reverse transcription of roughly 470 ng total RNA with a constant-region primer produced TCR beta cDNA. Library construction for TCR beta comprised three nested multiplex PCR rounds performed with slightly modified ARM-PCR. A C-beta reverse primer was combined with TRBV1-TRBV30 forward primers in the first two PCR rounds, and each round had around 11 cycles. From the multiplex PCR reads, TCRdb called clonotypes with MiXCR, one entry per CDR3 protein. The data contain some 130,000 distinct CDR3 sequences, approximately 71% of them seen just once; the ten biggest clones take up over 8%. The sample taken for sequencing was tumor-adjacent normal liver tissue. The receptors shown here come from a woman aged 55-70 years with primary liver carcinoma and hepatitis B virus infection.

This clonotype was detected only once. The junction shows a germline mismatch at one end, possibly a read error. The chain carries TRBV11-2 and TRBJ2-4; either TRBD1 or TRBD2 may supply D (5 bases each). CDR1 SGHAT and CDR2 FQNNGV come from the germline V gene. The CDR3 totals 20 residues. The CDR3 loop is CASNLRVSADRSLAENIQYF. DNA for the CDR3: TGTGCCAGCAACTTGAGGGTGTCGGCAGACAGATCATTAGCCGAAAACATTCAGTACTTC.

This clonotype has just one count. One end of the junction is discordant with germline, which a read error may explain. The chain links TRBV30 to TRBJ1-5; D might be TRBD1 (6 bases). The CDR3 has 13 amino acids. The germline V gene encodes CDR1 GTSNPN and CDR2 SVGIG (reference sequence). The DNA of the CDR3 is TGTGCCTGGGGCATAAGGGGGAATCAGCCACAGCATTTT. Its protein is CAWGIRGNQPQHF.

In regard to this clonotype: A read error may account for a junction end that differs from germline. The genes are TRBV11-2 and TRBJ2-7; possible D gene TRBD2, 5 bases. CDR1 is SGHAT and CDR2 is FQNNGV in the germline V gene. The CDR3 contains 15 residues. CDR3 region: CTSSFNRGTSYEPYF. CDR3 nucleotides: TGTACCAGTAGCTTTAATCGGGGAACCTCCTACGAGCCGTACTTC.

CDR3 DNA: TGCAGTGTGTGGGCGGGAGGGAAGCAGTTCTTC. Amino acids: CSVWAGGKQFF. V and J are TRBV29-1 and TRBJ2-1; 9 bases line up with TRBD2. Germline loops: CDR1 SQVTM, CDR2 ANQGSEA. This CDR3 is built from 11 residues.

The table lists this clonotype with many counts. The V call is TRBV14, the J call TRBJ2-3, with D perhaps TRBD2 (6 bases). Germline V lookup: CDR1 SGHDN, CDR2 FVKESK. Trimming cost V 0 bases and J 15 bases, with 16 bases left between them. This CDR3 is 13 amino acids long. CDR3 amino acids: CASSQDLRGTAYF. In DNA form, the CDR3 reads TGTGCCAGCAGCCAAGATCTTCGCGGGACGGCCTATTTT.

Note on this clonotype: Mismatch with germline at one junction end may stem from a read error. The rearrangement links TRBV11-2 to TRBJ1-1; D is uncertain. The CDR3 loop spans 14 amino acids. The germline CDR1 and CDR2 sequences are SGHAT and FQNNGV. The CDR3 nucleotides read TGTGCCAGCAGGTTCGAGGTTACGAACTCTGAAGCTTTCTTT. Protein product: CASRFEVTNSEAFF.

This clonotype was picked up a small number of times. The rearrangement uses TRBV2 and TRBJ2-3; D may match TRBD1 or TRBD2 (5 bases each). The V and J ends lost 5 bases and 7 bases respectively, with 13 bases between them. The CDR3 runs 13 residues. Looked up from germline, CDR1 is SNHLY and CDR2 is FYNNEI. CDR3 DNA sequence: TGTGCCAGCAGTCCCGGGGCAGTATATACGCAGTATTTT. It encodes CASSPGAVYTQYF.

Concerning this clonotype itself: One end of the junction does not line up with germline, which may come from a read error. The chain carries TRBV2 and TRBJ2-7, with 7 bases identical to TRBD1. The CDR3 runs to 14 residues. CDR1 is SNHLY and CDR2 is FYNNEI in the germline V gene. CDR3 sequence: CASSDRDSSYEQYF. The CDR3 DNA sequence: TGTGCAAGCAGCGACCGGGACAGCTCCTACGAGCAATACTTC.

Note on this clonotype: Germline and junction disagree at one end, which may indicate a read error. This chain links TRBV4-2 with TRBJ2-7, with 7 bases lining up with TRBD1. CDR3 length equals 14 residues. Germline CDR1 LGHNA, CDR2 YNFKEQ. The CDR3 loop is CARSQRDSTYEQYF. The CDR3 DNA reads TGTGCCAGGAGCCAACGGGACAGCACCTACGAGCAGTACTTC.

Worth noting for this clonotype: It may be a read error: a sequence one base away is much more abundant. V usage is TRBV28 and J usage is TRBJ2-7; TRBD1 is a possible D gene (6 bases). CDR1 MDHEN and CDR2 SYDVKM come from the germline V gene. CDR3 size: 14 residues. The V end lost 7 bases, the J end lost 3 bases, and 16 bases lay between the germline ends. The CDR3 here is CASTILDRFYEQYF. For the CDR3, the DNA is TGTGCCAGCACTATCCTGGACAGATTCTACGAGCAGTACTTC.

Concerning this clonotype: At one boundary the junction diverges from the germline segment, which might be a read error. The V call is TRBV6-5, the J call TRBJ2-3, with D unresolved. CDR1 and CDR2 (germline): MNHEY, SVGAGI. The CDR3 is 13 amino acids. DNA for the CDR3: TGTCCCAGCAGTTACCCTAACTCTCTGCTGCAGTATTTT. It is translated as CPSSYPNSLLQYF.

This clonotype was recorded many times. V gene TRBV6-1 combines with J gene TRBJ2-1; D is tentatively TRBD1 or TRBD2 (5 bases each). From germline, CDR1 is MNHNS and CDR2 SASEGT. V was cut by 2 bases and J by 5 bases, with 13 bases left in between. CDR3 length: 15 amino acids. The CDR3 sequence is CASSELGTEDNEQFF. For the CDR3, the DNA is TGTGCCAGCAGTGAATTAGGGACGGAGGACAATGAGCAGTTCTTC.

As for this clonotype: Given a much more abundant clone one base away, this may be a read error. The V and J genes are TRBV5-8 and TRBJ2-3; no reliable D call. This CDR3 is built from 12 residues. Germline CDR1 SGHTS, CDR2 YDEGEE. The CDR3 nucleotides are TGTGCCAGCACCGAGGTGCGGTATACGCATTATTTT. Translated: CASTEVRYTHYF.

CDR3 protein: CTIRRTGLSTIYF. CDR3 in DNA: TGTACCATCAGAAGGACAGGGTTGAGCACCATATATTTT. The chain recombines TRBV11-2 with TRBJ1-3, with 8 nucleotides matching TRBD1. Germline assignment: CDR1 SGHAT and CDR2 FQNNGV. There are 13 residues in the CDR3.

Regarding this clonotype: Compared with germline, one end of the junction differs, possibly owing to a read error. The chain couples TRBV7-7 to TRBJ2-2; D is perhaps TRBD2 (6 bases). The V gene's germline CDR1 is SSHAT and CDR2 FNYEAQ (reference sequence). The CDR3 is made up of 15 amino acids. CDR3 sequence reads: CASSPLSGNTGELFF. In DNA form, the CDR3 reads TGTGCTAGCAGCCCTCTTAGCGGGAACACCGGGGAGCTGTTTTTT.

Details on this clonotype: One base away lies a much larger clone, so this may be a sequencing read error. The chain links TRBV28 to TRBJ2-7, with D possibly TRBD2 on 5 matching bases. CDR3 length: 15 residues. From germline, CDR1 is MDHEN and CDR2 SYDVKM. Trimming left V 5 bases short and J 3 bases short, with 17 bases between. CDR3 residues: CASSPHERVVYEQYF. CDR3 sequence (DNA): TGTGCCAGCAGTCCCCACGAGAGGGTGGTCTACGAGCAGTACTTC.

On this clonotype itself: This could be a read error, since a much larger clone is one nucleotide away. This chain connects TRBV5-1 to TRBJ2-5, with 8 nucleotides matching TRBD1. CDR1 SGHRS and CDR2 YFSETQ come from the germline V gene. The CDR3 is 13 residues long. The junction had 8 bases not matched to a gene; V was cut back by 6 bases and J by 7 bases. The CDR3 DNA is TGCGCCAGCAACTGGGGGACAGGACTGACCCAGTACTTC. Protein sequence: CASNWGTGLTQYF.

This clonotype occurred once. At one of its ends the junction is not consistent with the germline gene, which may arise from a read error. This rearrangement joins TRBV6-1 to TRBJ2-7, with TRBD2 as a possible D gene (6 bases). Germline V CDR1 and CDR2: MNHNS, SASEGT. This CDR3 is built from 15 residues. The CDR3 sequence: CASSLGGTGSYEQCF. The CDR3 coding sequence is TGTGCCAGCAGTTTAGGAGGGACGGGCTCCTACGAGCAGTGCTTC.

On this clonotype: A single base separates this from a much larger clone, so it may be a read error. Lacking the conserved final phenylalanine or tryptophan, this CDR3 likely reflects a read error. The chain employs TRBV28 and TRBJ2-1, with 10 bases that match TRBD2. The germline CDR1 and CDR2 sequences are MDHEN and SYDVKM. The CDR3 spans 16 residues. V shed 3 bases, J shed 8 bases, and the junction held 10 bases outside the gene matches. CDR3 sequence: CASSFTSGRVMDEQFL. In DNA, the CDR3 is TGTGCCAGCAGTTTTACAAGCGGGAGGGTTATGGATGAGCAGTTCTTA.

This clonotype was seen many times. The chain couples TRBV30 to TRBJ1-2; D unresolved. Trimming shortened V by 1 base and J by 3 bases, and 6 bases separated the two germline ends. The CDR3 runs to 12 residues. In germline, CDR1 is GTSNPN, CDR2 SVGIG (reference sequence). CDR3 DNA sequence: TGTGCCTGGAGTGACGCTGACTATGGCTACACCTTC. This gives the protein CAWSDADYGYTF.

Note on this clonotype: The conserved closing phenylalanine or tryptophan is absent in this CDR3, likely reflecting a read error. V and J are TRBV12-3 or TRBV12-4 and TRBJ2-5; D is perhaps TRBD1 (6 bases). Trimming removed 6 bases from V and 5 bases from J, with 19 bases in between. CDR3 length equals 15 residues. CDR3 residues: CASRPGTGLEETQYI. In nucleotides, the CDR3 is TGTGCCAGCAGGCCCGGAACAGGGCTGGAGGAGACCCAGTACATC.

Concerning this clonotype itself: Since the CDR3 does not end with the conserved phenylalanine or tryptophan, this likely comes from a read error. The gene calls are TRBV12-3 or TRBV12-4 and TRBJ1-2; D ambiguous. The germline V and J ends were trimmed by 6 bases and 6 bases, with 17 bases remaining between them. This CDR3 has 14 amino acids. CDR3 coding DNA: TGTGCCAGCAGGCCAGGTCGGGGTCTTCATGGCTACACCTTA. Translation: CASRPGRGLHGYTL.